Here is one T cell receptor (beta chain) with its context. Germline CDR1 SQVTM, CDR2 ANQGSEA. V lost 5 bases and J lost 4; bases outside the gene matches: 2. This CDR3 is 13 amino acids long. This entry comes from a study of blood T cell repertoires in COVID-19. TCRdb's copy holds only in-frame clones and misses some; the assay was immunoSEQ multiplex PCR. The sample consists of about 200,000 clones, roughly 86% of them appearing once. The specimen was peripheral blood. The chain is built from TRBV29-1 and TRBJ1-3; 10 positions match TRBD1. This TCR was recovered from a man between 18 and 35 years old with active or convalescent COVID-19. The DNA for the CDR3 is TGCAGCGTTAGGGACAGGGGAGGAAACACCATATATTTT. Its protein is CSVRDRGGNTIYF.